These 17 T cell receptor beta chains share one sample of origin, sequenced in a study of shared clonotypes between healthy human individuals. Naive-designated CD8 cells lacked CD45RO, were positively enriched for CCR7, and omitted terminally differentiated effector memory CD45RA+ cells. Sequencing was performed with immunoSEQ multiplex PCR; in TCRdb, only in-frame clones are kept and a portion is missing. The top ten hold 1.5% to 2% of the sample, which has some 2,100,000 clones, under 95% seen once. The sequencing input was naive CD8+ T cells from PBMCs. The receptors here all came from a young man in good health. Some clones in this sample may be carry-over from other donors' samples.

This rearrangement joins TRBV29-1 to TRBJ2-1, with TRBD1 identical over 8 bases. V shed 6 bases, J shed 2 bases, and the junction held 6 bases outside the gene matches. Germline V CDR1 and CDR2: SQVTM, ANQGSEA. The length of the CDR3 is 14 residues. The CDR3 bases are TGCAGCGTGGATGGACAGGGCACCTACAATGAGCAGTTCTTC. It translates to CSVDGQGTYNEQFF.

This clone turned up a few times. This chain joins TRBV30 and TRBJ1-5; D gene ambiguous. V lost 2 bases and J lost 0, with 8 bases in between. The CDR3 extends over 14 amino acids. Germline lookup yields CDR1 GTSNPN and CDR2 SVGIG (reference sequence). CDR3 nucleotide sequence: TGTGCCTGGAGTCCTGGGGTTAGCAATCAGCCCCAGCATTTT. Amino acid sequence: CAWSPGVSNQPQHF.

This chain joins TRBV2 and TRBJ1-2; 10 bases map to TRBD1. CDR1 is SNHLY, CDR2 FYNNEI, per germline. J was trimmed by 7 bases and V by 2 bases; bases with no gene match: 7. The CDR3 length is 15 residues. CDR3 loop: CASSERPGQGLGYTF. In nucleotides, the CDR3 is TGTGCCAGCAGTGAACGGCCGGGACAGGGGCTTGGCTACACCTTC.

V gene TRBV9 combines with J gene TRBJ2-2; 8 bases fit TRBD1. The length of the CDR3 is 17 residues. The germline CDR1 and CDR2 sequences are SGDLS and YYNGEE. V lost 3 bases to trimming and J lost 0 bases; unmatched junction nucleotides: 7. The CDR3 DNA reads TGTGCCAGCAGCGAGAACGTCAGGGGGCCGAACACCGGGGAGCTGTTTTTT. Protein product: CASSENVRGPNTGELFF. Combining the CDR3 with reference TRBV9 and TRBJ2-2 gives the whole variable domain DSGVTQTPKHLITATGQRVTLRCSPRSGDLSVYWYQQSLDQGLQFLIQYYNGEERAKGNILERFSAQQFPDLHSELNLSSLELGDSALYFCASSENVRGPNTGELFFGEGSRLTVL.

This rearrangement joins TRBV10-2 to TRBJ2-1; 11 bases fit TRBD2. CDR1 and CDR2 (germline): WSHSY, SAAADI. This CDR3 has 15 residues. V lost 6 bases and J lost 4; bases outside the gene matches: 5. CDR3 nucleotides: TGCGCCAGCAGGCCGGGACTAGCGGTATACAATGAGCAGTTCTTC. Translation gives CASRPGLAVYNEQFF.

The CDR3 DNA sequence: TGTGCCACCAGCAGACACGACAATATAGGGGTGAACACCGGGGAGCTGTTTTTT. Its protein is CATSRHDNIGVNTGELFF. The rearrangement uses TRBV15 and TRBJ2-2; weak D call: TRBD1 (5 bases). This CDR3 contains 18 residues. Germline assignment: CDR1 LNHNV and CDR2 YYDKDF (reference sequence). V lost 2 bases to trimming and J lost 1 base, with 17 bases between them.

The genes are TRBV5-6 and TRBJ2-7; TRBD2 aligns across 9 bases. CDR3 length equals 14 residues. CDR1 SGHDT and CDR2 YYEEEE come from the germline V gene. The V segment lost 4 bases and the J segment 3 bases; nucleotides outside the gene matches: 5. CDR3 sequence reads: CASSLGLAFYEQYF. The CDR3 nucleotides are TGTGCCAGCAGCCTCGGACTAGCGTTCTACGAGCAGTACTTC. The variable domain in full, with the rest retrieved from reference TRBV5-6 and TRBJ2-7, is DAGVTQSPTHLIKTRGQQVTLRCSPKSGHDTVSWYQQALGQGPQFIFQYYEEEERQRGNFPDRFSGHQFPNYSSELNVNALLLGDSALYLCASSLGLAFYEQYFGPGTRLTVT.

The V gene is TRBV27, the J gene TRBJ2-5, with D perhaps TRBD1 or TRBD2 (6 bases each). Germline V CDR1 and CDR2: MNHEY, SMNVEV (reference sequence). Trimming pared 5 bases from V and 1 base from J, leaving 14 bases between. The CDR3 extends over 15 amino acids. The CDR3 region has the DNA TGTGCCAGCAGTCCTGAGGGGGGCAGCCAAGAGACCCAGTACTTC. Translated: CASSPEGGSQETQYF.

The chain is built from TRBV27 and TRBJ2-1; tentatively, D is TRBD2 (5 bases). Germline-derived CDR1 and CDR2 are MNHEY and SMNVEV (reference sequence). The CDR3 spans 15 residues. V gave up 3 bases and J gave up 6 bases, with 15 bases separating them. CDR3 sequence: CASSFLDLEGNEQFF. Written as DNA, the CDR3 is TGTGCCAGCAGTTTTCTAGATCTAGAGGGCAATGAGCAGTTCTTC.

Comments on this clone: The DNA is omitted, as the CDR3 cannot be located on it reliably, and the CDR3 follows TCRdb's listing. The V and J genes are TRBV29-1 and TRBJ1-2. CDR1 SQVTM and CDR2 ANQGSEA come from the germline V gene. A total of 10 residues make up the CDR3, ends included. The CDR3 protein is CSVGEGSTNF.

The rearrangement joins TRBV27 to TRBJ1-1; 9 bases are shared with TRBD1. V lost 6 bases to trimming and J lost 4 bases; unmatched junction nucleotides: 9. This CDR3 is 15 amino acids long. Germline CDR1 is MNHEY and CDR2 is SMNVEV (reference sequence). This chain's CDR3 is CASSGPTGGGTEAFF. The CDR3 DNA reads as TGTGCCAGCAGCGGACCGACAGGGGGTGGCACTGAAGCTTTCTTT.

This sequence joins TRBV19 and TRBJ2-1; TRBD2 aligns across 15 bases. Looked up from germline, CDR1 is LNHDA and CDR2 is SQIVND (reference sequence). The CDR3 consists of 14 residues. Trimming cost V 9 bases and J 8 bases; bases outside gene matches: 5. CDR3: CASGLAGGPYEQFF. DNA of the CDR3: TGTGCCAGCGGACTAGCGGGAGGGCCTTATGAGCAGTTCTTC.

The chain links TRBV28 to TRBJ2-7; 9 bases agree with TRBD1. V lost 6 bases and J lost 3; bases outside the gene matches: 6. Germline CDR1 and CDR2: MDHEN and SYDVKM. This CDR3 is 14 amino acids long. In DNA, the CDR3 is TGTGCCAGCAGAGACCGGGACAGGGTCTACGAGCAGTACTTC. This encodes CASRDRDRVYEQYF.

This clone was seen more than once but under ten times. Other DNA sequences from this sample encode an identical CDR3 as well. The chain employs TRBV5-1 and TRBJ1-1; no clear D. The CDR3 has 13 amino acids. Per the germline V gene, CDR1 is SGHRS and CDR2 is YFSETQ. Deletions cut 0 bases from V and 1 base from J, with 4 bases between. CDR3 loop: CASSLAGNTEAFF. In DNA, the CDR3 is TGCGCCAGCAGCTTGGCAGGGAACACTGAAGCTTTCTTT.

The chain carries TRBV6-1 and TRBJ2-3; 10 bases map to TRBD1. Germline V gene sequence: CDR1 MNHNS, CDR2 SASEGT. V lost 3 bases and J lost 4; bases outside the gene matches: 13. This CDR3 is built from 18 residues. CDR3 sequence (DNA): TGTGCCAGCAGTGACCCCGAATCGACAGGGGGCGCGGCAGATACGCAGTATTTT. Its translation is CASSDPESTGGAADTQYF.

A single count supports this clone. The rearrangement uses TRBV27 and TRBJ2-3, with 10 bases that match TRBD2. Germline CDR1 and CDR2: MNHEY and SMNVEV (reference sequence). V shed 8 bases and J 4 bases; nucleotides not matched to a gene: 18. This CDR3 comprises 18 residues. This CDR3 is CASWGLAGVGHSADTQYF. In DNA, the CDR3 is TGTGCCAGCTGGGGGCTAGCGGGAGTCGGGCACAGTGCAGATACGCAGTATTTT.

Here the CDR3 DNA reads TGTGCCAGCAGCTTGGTAGCAGCTCTCGAGCAGTACTTC. Translating it yields CASSLVAALEQYF. This chain connects TRBV5-5 to TRBJ2-7; no reliable D call. Germline-derived CDR1 and CDR2 are SGHKS and YYEKEE (reference sequence). The CDR3 contains 13 residues. Trimming stripped 0 bases from V and 6 bases from J, with 10 bases between. The complete variable domain, with remaining parts taken from reference TRBV5-5 and TRBJ2-7, reads DAGVTQSPTHLIKTRGQQVTLRCSPISGHKSVSWYQQVLGQGPQFIFQYYEKEERGRGNFPDRFSARQFPNYSSELNVNALLLGDSALYLCASSLVAALEQYFGPGTRLTVT.